What follows are 30 T cell receptor beta chains derived from one specimen sequenced in a study of shared clonotypes between healthy human individuals (dated by TCRdb to the early 2020s). Library creation used the immunoSEQ multiplex PCR assay. TCRdb took this table from immuneACCESS and kept in-frame rearrangements with V and J called. Such tables lack part of the clones; where checked against another copy, unresolved V genes explain under half of the gap, and the rest is unexplained. The sample has more than 150,000 clones on record, 65% to 70% of them singletons. The ten most abundant clones make up roughly a tenth of the sample. Input material: memory CD4+ T cells sorted from blood. What the cell subset or site label conveys for this sample: CD45RA-negative fraction. The receptors shown here come from a man younger than 45 in good health.

In this sample, this clone turned up a few times. The rearrangement links TRBV11-2 to TRBJ2-5, with a possible D match to TRBD2 (5 bases). The V gene lost 8 bases and the J gene lost 2 bases, with 9 bases spanning the gap. The CDR3 runs to 12 residues. Germline V gives CDR1 SGHAT, CDR2 FQNNGV. CDR3 DNA sequence: TGTGCCAGCGGCCGGGGACAAGAGACCCAGTACTTC. Translation gives CASGRGQETQYF.

The genes are TRBV28 and TRBJ2-7, with D possibly being TRBD1 (6 bases). The CDR3 totals 14 residues. Germline V gives CDR1 MDHEN, CDR2 SYDVKM. Trimming took off 8 bases at V and 5 bases at J, with 19 bases between the two ends. This CDR3 reads CASQKQGMVDEQYF. The CDR3, as DNA: TGTGCCAGCCAGAAACAGGGCATGGTCGACGAGCAGTACTTC.

J is TRBJ1-1 and V is TRBV30; perhaps TRBD1 as D (5 bases). Trimming cost V 4 bases and J 5 bases, with 8 bases left between them. This CDR3 contains 11 residues. Germline V gene lookup returns CDR1 GTSNPN and CDR2 SVGIG (reference sequence). The CDR3, as DNA: TGTGCCTGGACAGGGTGGACTGAAGCTTTCTTT. It yields the protein CAWTGWTEAFF.

The chain recombines TRBV15 with TRBJ1-2; no clear D. The V gene lost 0 bases and the J gene lost 1 base, with 9 bases spanning the gap. This CDR3 contains 15 residues. The germline V gene has CDR1 LNHNV and CDR2 YYDKDF (reference sequence). CDR3 sequence (DNA): TGTGCCACCAGCAGAGATCTGCCAGATAACTATGGCTACACCTTC. It is translated as CATSRDLPDNYGYTF.

This clone showed up just a few times. This chain joins TRBV5-1 and TRBJ1-1; D is unresolved. Trimming shortened V by 4 bases and J by 1 base, and 14 bases separated the two germline ends. In germline, CDR1 is SGHRS, CDR2 YFSETQ. The CDR3 extends over 15 amino acids. This CDR3 is CASSGFGPKNTEAFF. In nucleotides, the CDR3 is TGCGCCAGCAGCGGGTTCGGTCCCAAGAACACTGAAGCTTTCTTT.

This chain uses TRBV6-1 with TRBJ1-5; tentatively, D is TRBD1 (5 bases). Trimming removed 6 bases from V and 6 bases from J, with 12 bases in between. Germline V gene sequence: CDR1 MNHNS, CDR2 SASEGT. CDR3 size: 13 residues. The CDR3 coding sequence is TGTGCCAGCAGGACCCGGGGGTCTCAGCCCCAGCATTTT. Translation: CASRTRGSQPQHF.

This chain connects TRBV19 to TRBJ2-1; TRBD2 matches 8 bases. The V gene end was trimmed by 7 bases and the J gene end by 7 bases; junction bases not matched to a gene: 12. The germline gives CDR1 LNHDA, CDR2 SQIVND (reference sequence). This CDR3 is built from 15 residues. CDR3 nucleotides: TGTGCCAGTATTAATAGCGGGGAGTCAGTAAATGAGCAGTTCTTC. Its protein product is CASINSGESVNEQFF.

The chain uses TRBV4-3 and TRBJ2-1, with 13 positions matching TRBD2. CDR1 is LGHNA and CDR2 is YSLEER in the germline V gene. V was pared by 0 bases and J by 6 bases, with 11 bases of the junction left unmatched. This CDR3 has 19 amino acids. The CDR3 here is CASSQDRLAGGRSANEQFF. The CDR3 nucleotides read TGCGCCAGCAGCCAAGATAGACTAGCGGGAGGTCGGAGCGCCAATGAGCAGTTCTTC.

This clone was found a few times. This chain links TRBV4-1 with TRBJ2-2; D unclear. This CDR3 spans 15 amino acids. Germline V gene data show CDR1 as MGHRA and CDR2 as YSYEKL. Trimming cost V 4 bases and J 0 bases, with 9 bases left between them. CDR3 sequence: CASSLRAPNTGELFF. The CDR3 bases are TGCGCCAGCAGCCTCCGGGCACCGAACACCGGGGAGCTGTTTTTT.

This chain uses TRBV7-3 with TRBJ2-1; TRBD2 matches at 14 bases. The V gene's germline CDR1 is SGHTA and CDR2 FQGTGA. Losses at the gene ends were 5 bases for V and 9 bases for J; bases not matched to a gene: 6. CDR3 length: 15 residues. In DNA form, the CDR3 reads TGTGCCAGCAGCCAGGGACTAGCGGGAGTTGGTGAGCAGTTCTTC. It translates to CASSQGLAGVGEQFF.

This clone was seen a few times. J is TRBJ2-5 and V is TRBV28; 10 bases match TRBD1. V lost 0 bases and J lost 3; bases outside the gene matches: 1. Germline CDR1 MDHEN, CDR2 SYDVKM. There are 15 residues in the CDR3. CDR3 sequence: CASSLWTGGEETQYF. As DNA, the CDR3 is TGTGCCAGCAGTTTATGGACAGGGGGCGAAGAGACCCAGTACTTC.

J is TRBJ1-2 and V is TRBV6-5, with unresolved D. The CDR3 covers 14 residues. The V end was cut by 3 bases, the J end by 3 bases, with 11 bases between. Germline assignment: CDR1 MNHEY and CDR2 SVGAGI. The CDR3 DNA follows: TGTGCCAGCAGTTATAGTTGGGGTGACTATGGCTACACCTTC. This translates into CASSYSWGDYGYTF.

In its sample, this clone was seen a few times. Other nucleotide sequences from this sample produce the same CDR3. The CDR3 DNA follows: TGTGCCAGTAGTATAGTTCCAGGGGCTGGGGCCAACGTCCTGACTTTC. Residues: CASSIVPGAGANVLTF. The chain couples TRBV19 to TRBJ2-6; the D gene is possibly TRBD1 (6 bases). Looked up from germline, CDR1 is LNHDA and CDR2 is SQIVND (reference sequence). The CDR3 spans 16 residues. With 1 base removed from V and 2 bases from J, the gap between germline ends came to 9 bases.

The V gene is TRBV5-6, the J gene TRBJ1-4, with D unresolved. This CDR3 spans 15 amino acids. CDR1 and CDR2 (germline): SGHDT, YYEEEE. V lost 0 bases, J lost 8 bases, and 14 bases lay in between. The DNA of the CDR3 is TGTGCCAGCAGCTTGGCTCCGGGAGAAGAGGAAAAACTGTTTTTT. Its translation: CASSLAPGEEEKLFF.

The sample holds a few counts of this clone. This rearrangement joins TRBV10-3 to TRBJ2-7; 9 bases agree with TRBD2. Trimming took 5 bases from V and 6 from J; bases not matched to a gene: 2. Looked up from germline, CDR1 is ENHRY and CDR2 is SYGVKD. The CDR3 spans 12 residues. The CDR3 sequence: CAISISGSEQYF. CDR3 DNA: TGTGCCATCAGTATTAGCGGGAGCGAGCAGTACTTC.

This clone was seen only a few times. This may be a read error, as it is one base from a much larger clone. This sample includes further DNA sequences coding for the same CDR3. This CDR3 reads CASSQGGGYTF. The CDR3 nucleotides read TGTGCCAGCAGCCAAGGGGGTGGCTACACCTTC. This rearrangement joins TRBV6-5 to TRBJ1-2; D is perhaps TRBD1 (6 bases). Germline CDR1 and CDR2: MNHEY and SVGAGI. This CDR3 comprises 11 residues. With 6 bases removed from V and 7 bases from J, the gap between germline ends came to 9 bases.

The chain combines TRBV7-9 with TRBJ2-3; D call uncertain. Germline V CDR1 and CDR2: SEHNR, FQNEAQ (reference sequence). With 6 bases removed from V and 3 bases from J, the gap between germline ends came to 13 bases. CDR3 size: 14 residues. In nucleotides, the CDR3 is TGTGCCAGCAGTCGGCTAGATCTAACAGATACGCAGTATTTT. As protein: CASSRLDLTDTQYF.

This sequence joins TRBV7-2 and TRBJ2-2; TRBD2 agrees at 7 bases. This CDR3 region has 13 residues. Looked up from germline, CDR1 is SGHTA and CDR2 is FQGNSA. Unmatched junction bases numbered 4, after V lost 5 bases and J lost 7 bases. The CDR3 DNA reads TGTGCCAGCAGCACCCGCGGGGGCGGGGAGCTGTTTTTT. It is translated as CASSTRGGGELFF.

The rearrangement links TRBV7-2 to TRBJ2-5, with 12 positions matching TRBD1. The V and J ends lost 5 bases and 5 bases, in that order; junction bases with no gene match: 3. The length of the CDR3 is 14 residues. The germline gives CDR1 SGHTA, CDR2 FQGNSA. CDR3 in DNA: TGTGCCAGCAGCGGGGACAGGGGGCGGGAGACCCAGTACTTC. Translation: CASSGDRGRETQYF.

V usage is TRBV4-3 and J usage is TRBJ2-7; 8 nucleotides align to TRBD2. V trimming: 4 bases; J trimming: 12 bases; junction bases outside the gene matches: 11. Germline assignment: CDR1 LGHNA and CDR2 YSLEER. The CDR3 spans 13 residues. In nucleotides, the CDR3 is TGCGCCAGCAGCCCACGGACTAGCCTAAGCCCGTACTTC. This codes for CASSPRTSLSPYF.

CDR3 sequence (DNA): TGTGCCAGCAGCTACAGACAGGCCCGGGGAACGCTCCTAAACACTGAAGCTTTCTTT. As protein: CASSYRQARGTLLNTEAFF. V usage is TRBV13 and J usage is TRBJ1-1; D may be TRBD1 (6 bases). CDR3 length: 19 residues. The germline V and J ends were trimmed by 4 bases and 2 bases, with 26 bases remaining between them. Germline CDR1 PRHDT, CDR2 FYEKMQ (reference sequence).

J is TRBJ2-3 and V is TRBV7-2; D unresolved. The CDR3 totals 14 residues. Trimming pared 5 bases from V and 4 bases from J, leaving 13 bases between. Germline-derived CDR1 and CDR2 are SGHTA and FQGNSA. The CDR3 region has the DNA TGTGCCAGCAGCGTACAGAGACTGGCAGATACGCAGTATTTT. This translates into CASSVQRLADTQYF.

The chain couples TRBV9 to TRBJ2-3, with 9 positions matching TRBD2. Unmatched junction bases numbered 13, after V lost 4 bases and J lost 10 bases. Germline-derived CDR1 and CDR2 are SGDLS and YYNGEE. The CDR3 consists of 15 residues. The CDR3: CASSPGLAVRYAQYF. In DNA, the CDR3 is TGTGCCAGCAGCCCGGGACTAGCCGTCAGATACGCGCAGTATTTT. Looking up the rest from reference TRBV9 and TRBJ2-3 gives the full variable domain: DSGVTQTPKHLITATGQRVTLRCSPRSGDLSVYWYQQSLDQGLQFLIQYYNGEERAKGNILERFSAQQFPDLHSELNLSSLELGDSALYFCASSPGLAVRYAQYFGPGTRLTVL.

The rearrangement uses TRBV9 and TRBJ2-3, with D unclear. Trimming cost V 0 bases and J 1 base, with 6 bases left between them. This CDR3 is built from 14 residues. The germline V gene encodes CDR1 SGDLS and CDR2 YYNGEE. The CDR3 region has the DNA TGTGCCAGCAGCGTAGGGGTTGGCACAGATACGCAGTATTTT. This encodes CASSVGVGTDTQYF.

The chain is built from TRBV11-2 and TRBJ1-4; D may be TRBD1 (5 bases). The CDR3 consists of 14 residues. CDR1 is SGHAT and CDR2 is FQNNGV in the germline V gene. Trimming left V 5 bases short and J 1 base short, with 8 bases between. DNA for the CDR3: TGTGCCAGCAGCGGAGGGGTAACTAATGAAAAACTGTTTTTT. Protein sequence: CASSGGVTNEKLFF.

This clone was seen a few times. The chain links TRBV10-1 to TRBJ2-6; 8 bases match TRBD2. The germline CDR1 and CDR2 sequences are WNHNN and SYGVQD (reference sequence). The V and J ends lost 8 bases and 6 bases, in that order; junction bases with no gene match: 15. This CDR3 comprises 17 residues. DNA of the CDR3: TGCGCCAGCCGTATAGCGGGACTGCGACGAGAGGCCAACGTCCTGACTTTC. Translated: CASRIAGLRREANVLTF.

The chain employs TRBV19 and TRBJ1-2; TRBD1 is a possible D gene (6 bases). Trimming pared 7 bases from V and 6 bases from J, leaving 18 bases between. Germline CDR1 and CDR2: LNHDA and SQIVND (reference sequence). The CDR3 totals 14 residues. CDR3 nucleotide sequence: TGTGCCAGTATCAACAGGGAAGGCTCGAATGGCTACACCTTC. It encodes CASINREGSNGYTF.

CDR3 nucleotides: TGTGCCACCAGCAGAGAAAAGGCAGGGTATGACTATGGCTACACCTTC. This translates into CATSREKAGYDYGYTF. V gene TRBV15 combines with J gene TRBJ1-2, with D perhaps TRBD1 (5 bases). Germline CDR1 reads LNHNV; CDR2 reads YYDKDF (reference sequence). The CDR3 sequence is 16 residues long. The V end lost 0 bases, the J end lost 3 bases, and 14 bases lay between the germline ends.

The chain couples TRBV19 to TRBJ2-1; the match to TRBD2 covers 8 bases. J lost 8 bases, V lost 3 bases, and 6 bases had no gene match. The V gene's germline CDR1 is LNHDA and CDR2 SQIVND (reference sequence). CDR3 length: 14 amino acids. The CDR3 loop is CASSMGLGEDEQFF. The CDR3 nucleotides are TGTGCCAGTAGTATGGGACTAGGTGAGGATGAGCAGTTCTTC.

CDR3 sequence (DNA): TGTGCCAGCAGTGAAGTGTCCACAGATACGCAGTATTTT. It is translated as CASSEVSTDTQYF. The genes are TRBV2 and TRBJ2-3, with D unresolved. CDR3 size: 13 residues. Germline loops: CDR1 SNHLY, CDR2 FYNNEI. Deletions cut 1 base from V and 2 bases from J, with 4 bases between.